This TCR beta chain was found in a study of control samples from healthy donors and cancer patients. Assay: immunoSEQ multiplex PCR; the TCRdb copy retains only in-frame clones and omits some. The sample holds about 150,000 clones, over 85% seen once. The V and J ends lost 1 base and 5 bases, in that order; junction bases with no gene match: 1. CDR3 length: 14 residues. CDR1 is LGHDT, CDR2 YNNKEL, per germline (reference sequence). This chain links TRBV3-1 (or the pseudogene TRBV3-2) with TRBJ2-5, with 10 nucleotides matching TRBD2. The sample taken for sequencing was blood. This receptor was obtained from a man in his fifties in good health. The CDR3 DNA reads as TGTGCCAGCAGCCAAGGACTAGCGGGCGAGACCCAGTACTTC. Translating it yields CASSQGLAGETQYF.